The rows below give T cell receptor beta chains drawn from one sample of a study of graft-versus-host responses after intestinal transplantation. These TCRs' antigens remain unknown. Libraries were prepared by immunoSEQ multiplex PCR; TCRdb keeps only in-frame clonotypes and omits some of them. The sample lists approximately 130,000 clones, approximately 94% occurring once. The sample was unstimulated CD4+ T cells sorted from spleen or lymph node cells, taken before intestinal transplant. The receptors originated from a human donor who received an intestinal transplant. Each CDR3 is given with its conserved first and last residue.

J gene | V gene | CDR3 protein
TRBJ1-2 | TRBV30 | CAWSVGDYGYTF
TRBJ2-7 | TRBV7-2 | CASTTSGGRYEQYF
TRBJ2-3 | TRBV6-1 | CASSESFGSGTSTDTQYF
TRBJ2-7 | TRBV11-3 | CASGKEWGYEQYF
TRBJ1-2 | TRBV30 | CAWSSEANYGYTF
TRBJ2-3 | TRBV11-3 | CASSAYFSDTQYF
TRBJ1-5 | TRBV2 | CATSALPGGTQPQHF
TRBJ2-7 | TRBV7-2 | CASSLVQGAMGPYEQYF
TRBJ2-7 | TRBV11-2 | CASSSGVSEQYF
TRBJ1-1 | TRBV7-2 | CASSLEAPNTEAFF